These T cell receptor beta chains were read from a single sample in a study of blood T cell repertoires in COVID-19. TCRdb's table, derived via immunoSEQ multiplex PCR, lists solely in-frame clones and lacks some. The table has some 60,000 clones, under 90% seen once. The sample comprised peripheral blood. The source is a woman aged 80 or over with active or convalescent COVID-19. Each CDR3 is given with its conserved first and last residue. The order of the fields is V gene, D gene, clone size, J gene, CDR3 protein, CDR3 DNA. The D gene is left open where the match is weak. Size is omitted from some rows. Given values are once, few, many or a class for expanded clones.

TRBV9	NA	NA	TRBJ1-2	CASSVAAGGGHNYGYTF	TGTGCCAGCAGCGTTGCCGCGGGCGGGGGCCATAACTATGGCTACACCTTC
TRBV19	NA	NA	TRBJ1-1	CASSYRVGTEAFF	TGTGCCAGTAGTTACAGGGTGGGCACTGAAGCTTTCTTT
TRBV2	NA	NA	TRBJ1-3	CASRPDRMLGNTIYF	TGTGCCAGCAGACCGGACAGAATGCTTGGAAACACCATATATTTT
TRBV25-1	NA	once	TRBJ2-7	CASRAGVPSYEQYF	TGTGCCAGCAGGGCAGGGGTCCCGTCCTACGAGCAGTACTTC
TRBV28	TRBD1	NA	TRBJ2-2	CASGRRGTVIGELFF	TGTGCCAGCGGTCGCAGGGGGACCGTCATCGGGGAGCTGTTTTTT
TRBV6-6	NA	NA	TRBJ1-3	CASKPKGQPSGNTIYF	TGTGCCAGCAAACCTAAAGGACAGCCTTCTGGAAACACCATATATTTT
TRBV11-3	TRBD2	NA	TRBJ2-1	CASSSRTSGGRGEQFF	TGTGCCAGCAGCTCGCGGACTAGCGGGGGTAGGGGTGAGCAGTTCTTC
TRBV6-5	NA	NA	TRBJ2-1	CASRNSNEQFF	TGTGCCAGCAGGAACAGCAATGAGCAGTTCTTC
TRBV18	NA	NA	TRBJ1-2	CASSPQQGDGYTF	TGTGCCAGCTCTCCGCAACAGGGAGATGGCTACACCTTC
TRBV6-5	NA	NA	TRBJ2-5	CASRTGTLQETQYF	TGTGCCAGCAGAACCGGGACACTCCAAGAGACCCAGTACTTC
TRBV19	TRBD2	once	TRBJ2-6	CASSPGRAPGANVLTF	TGTGCCAGTAGCCCAGGGAGGGCCCCCGGGGCCAACGTCCTGACTTTC
TRBV7-8	TRBD2	NA	TRBJ2-7	CASTRTSGFYEQYF	TGTGCCAGCACAAGGACTAGCGGGTTTTACGAGCAGTACTTC
TRBV15	NA	NA	TRBJ2-7	CATSRGRDYEQYF	TGTGCCACCAGCAGAGGCAGGGATTACGAGCAGTACTTC
TRBV28	NA	once	TRBJ2-7	CASSLLLGGNPYEQYF	TGTGCCAGCAGTTTACTGTTGGGGGGAAATCCCTACGAGCAGTACTTC
TRBV7-2	NA	NA	TRBJ1-2	CAKIDSYTF	TGTGCCAAAATTGACAGCTACACCTTC
TRBV7-2	TRBD1	few	TRBJ2-2	CASSPGTGGFTGELFF	TGTGCCAGCAGCCCCGGGACAGGGGGCTTCACCGGGGAGCTGTTTTTT
TRBV4-1	NA	NA	TRBJ1-6	CASSPGQGISYNSPLHF	TGCGCCAGCAGCCCAGGGCAGGGGATTTCCTATAATTCACCCCTCCACTTT
TRBV18	TRBD1	NA	TRBJ2-3	CASSSGTGGFTDTQYF	TGTGCCAGCTCATCTGGGACAGGGGGCTTCACAGATACGCAGTATTTT
TRBV24-1	NA	NA	TRBJ2-1	CATSASGPYNEQFF	TGTGCCACCAGTGCCTCGGGTCCATACAATGAGCAGTTCTTC
TRBV28	TRBD2	NA	TRBJ2-4	CASSLGGDVIQYF	TGTGCCAGCAGTTTAGGGGGGGACGTAATCCAGTACTTC
TRBV27	TRBD1	once	TRBJ1-4	CASSPGQGPPTTNEKLFF	TGTGCCAGCAGTCCGGGACAGGGTCCCCCCACAACTAATGAAAAACTGTTTTTT
TRBV12-5	TRBD1	NA	TRBJ2-1	CASGTGQGVGNEQFF	TGTGCTAGTGGCACCGGACAGGGAGTAGGTAATGAGCAGTTCTTC
TRBV5-6	NA	NA	TRBJ2-7	CASSLGRRFGEQYF	TGTGCCAGCAGCTTGGGGCGGCGTTTTGGCGAGCAGTACTTC
TRBV6-2/TRBV6-3	TRBD2	NA	TRBJ2-7	CASSYDPWRGDYEQYF	TGTGCCAGCAGTTACGACCCCTGGCGGGGGGACTACGAGCAGTACTTC
TRBV6-1	NA	NA	TRBJ1-1	CASSEYGTEAFF	TGTGCCAGCAGTGAATACGGTACTGAAGCTTTCTTT
TRBV29-1	TRBD1	NA	TRBJ1-2	CSVEDRQGNYGYTF	TGCAGCGTTGAAGATCGACAGGGGAACTATGGCTACACCTTC
TRBV28	TRBD2	NA	TRBJ2-1	CASSSIRLAGGSYNEQFF	TGTGCCAGCAGTTCGATAAGACTAGCGGGGGGGTCCTACAATGAGCAGTTCTTC
TRBV19	TRBD1	NA	TRBJ1-2	CASSQQDRVNYGYTF	TGTGCCAGTAGCCAACAAGACAGGGTCAACTATGGCTACACCTTC
TRBV7-3	NA	NA	TRBJ2-3	CASSLATSTDTQYF	TGTGCCAGCAGCTTGGCGACTAGCACAGATACGCAGTATTTT
TRBV7-8	NA	NA	TRBJ1-6	CASSTDSRRYNSPLHF	TGTGCCAGCAGCACTGACAGCAGAAGGTATAATTCACCCCTCCACTTT
TRBV10-3	NA	NA	TRBJ2-1	CAISDPGSRSYNEQFF	TGTGCCATCAGTGATCCCGGGTCCCGCTCCTACAATGAGCAGTTCTTC
TRBV28	TRBD2	NA	TRBJ2-1	CASSLAGGGPLYEQFF	TGTGCCAGCAGTTTAGCCGGGGGGGGCCCTTTGTATGAGCAGTTCTTC
TRBV5-1	NA	NA	TRBJ2-1	CASRDSRATYNEQFF	TGCGCCAGCAGGGACAGCCGAGCCACCTACAATGAGCAGTTCTTC
TRBV6-1	NA	NA	TRBJ2-7	CASSEAYLSSYEQYF	TGTGCCAGCAGTGAAGCTTACTTGAGCTCCTACGAGCAGTACTTC
TRBV14	NA	NA	TRBJ2-4	CASSPTGYIQYF	TGTGCCAGCAGCCCCACAGGCTACATTCAGTACTTC
TRBV6-5	NA	NA	TRBJ2-3	CASSPQVEGSDTQYF	TGTGCCAGCAGTCCGCAGGTGGAGGGGTCAGATACGCAGTATTTT